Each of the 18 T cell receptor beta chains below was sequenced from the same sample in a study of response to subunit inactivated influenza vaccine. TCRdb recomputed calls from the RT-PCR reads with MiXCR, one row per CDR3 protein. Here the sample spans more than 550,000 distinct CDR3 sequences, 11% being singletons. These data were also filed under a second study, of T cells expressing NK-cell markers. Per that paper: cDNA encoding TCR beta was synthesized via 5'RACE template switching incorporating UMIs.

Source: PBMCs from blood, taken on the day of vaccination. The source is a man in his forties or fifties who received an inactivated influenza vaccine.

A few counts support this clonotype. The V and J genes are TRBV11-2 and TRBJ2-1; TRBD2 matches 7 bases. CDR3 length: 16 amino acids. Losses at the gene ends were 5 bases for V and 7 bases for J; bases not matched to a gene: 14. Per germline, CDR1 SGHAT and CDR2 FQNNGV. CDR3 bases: TGTGCCAGCAGCCACCCTGGCGGGAGTTCTGGGAATGAGCAGTTCTTC. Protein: CASSHPGGSSGNEQFF. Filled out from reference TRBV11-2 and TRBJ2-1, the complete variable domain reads EAGVAQSPRYKIIEKRQSVAFWCNPISGHATLYWYQQILGQGPKLLIQFQNNGVVDDSQLPKDRFSAERLKGVDSTLKIQPAKLEDSAVYLCASSHPGGSSGNEQFFGPGTRLTVL.

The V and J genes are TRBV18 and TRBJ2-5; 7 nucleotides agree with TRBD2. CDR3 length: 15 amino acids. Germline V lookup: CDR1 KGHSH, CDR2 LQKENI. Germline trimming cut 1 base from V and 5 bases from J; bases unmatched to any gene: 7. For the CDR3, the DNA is TGTGCCAGCTCACCACGGGGCGGGAGAACGGAGACCCAGTACTTC. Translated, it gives CASSPRGGRTETQYF.

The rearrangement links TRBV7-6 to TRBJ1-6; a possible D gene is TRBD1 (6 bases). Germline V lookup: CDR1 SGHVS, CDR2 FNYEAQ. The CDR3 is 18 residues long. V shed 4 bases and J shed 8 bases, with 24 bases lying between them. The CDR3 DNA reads TGTGCCAGCAGCTCGGGACACTCCCTGGCTAATGGATATTCACCCCTCCACTTT. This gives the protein CASSSGHSLANGYSPLHF.

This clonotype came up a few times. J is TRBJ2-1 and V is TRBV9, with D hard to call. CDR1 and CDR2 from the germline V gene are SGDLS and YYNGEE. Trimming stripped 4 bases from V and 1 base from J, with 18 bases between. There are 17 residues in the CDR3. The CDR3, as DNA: TGTGCCAGCAGCCCAAAAGGATTGTTAACATCCTACAATGAGCAGTTCTTC. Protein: CASSPKGLLTSYNEQFF. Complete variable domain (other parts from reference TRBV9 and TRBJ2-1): DSGVTQTPKHLITATGQRVTLRCSPRSGDLSVYWYQQSLDQGLQFLIQYYNGEERAKGNILERFSAQQFPDLHSELNLSSLELGDSALYFCASSPKGLLTSYNEQFFGPGTRLTVL.

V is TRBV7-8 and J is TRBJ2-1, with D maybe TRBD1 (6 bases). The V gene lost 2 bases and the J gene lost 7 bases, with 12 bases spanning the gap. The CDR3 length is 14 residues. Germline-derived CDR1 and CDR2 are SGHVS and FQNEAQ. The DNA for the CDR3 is TGTGCCAGCAGCTTACGGACAGCTGGGAATGAGCAGTTCTTC. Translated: CASSLRTAGNEQFF.

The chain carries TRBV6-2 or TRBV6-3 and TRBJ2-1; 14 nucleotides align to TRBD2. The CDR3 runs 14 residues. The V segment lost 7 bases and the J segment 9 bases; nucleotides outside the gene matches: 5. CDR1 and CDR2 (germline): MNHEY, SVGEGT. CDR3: CASMGTSGSSEQFF. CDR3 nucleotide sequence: TGTGCCAGCATGGGGACTAGCGGGAGTAGTGAGCAGTTCTTC.

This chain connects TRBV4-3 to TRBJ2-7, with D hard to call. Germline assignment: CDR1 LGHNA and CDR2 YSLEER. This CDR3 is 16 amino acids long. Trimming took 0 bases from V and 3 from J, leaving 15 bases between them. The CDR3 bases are TGCGCCAGCAGCCAAGAAAGTGTGGGCAGGTTCTACGAGCAGTACTTC. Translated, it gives CASSQESVGRFYEQYF.

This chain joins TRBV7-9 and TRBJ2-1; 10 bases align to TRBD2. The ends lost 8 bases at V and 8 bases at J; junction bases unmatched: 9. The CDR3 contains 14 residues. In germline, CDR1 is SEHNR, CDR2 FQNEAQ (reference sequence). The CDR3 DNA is TGTGCCAGCGAAGGGACTAGCGTTCAATATGAGCAGTTCTTC. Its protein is CASEGTSVQYEQFF.

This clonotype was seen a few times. DNA for the CDR3: TGTGCCAGCAGCGTAGCCCCCCGGGGGGCGAACACCGGGGAGCTGTTTTTT. As protein: CASSVAPRGANTGELFF. The chain has TRBV9 and TRBJ2-2; 7 nucleotides match TRBD2. The CDR3 extends over 17 amino acids. Losses at the gene ends were 0 bases for V and 0 bases for J; bases not matched to a gene: 5. Germline CDR1 is SGDLS and CDR2 is YYNGEE.

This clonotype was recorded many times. CDR3: CSVDRGGETQYF. The CDR3 DNA sequence: TGCAGCGTTGACAGGGGAGGAGAGACCCAGTACTTC. The chain links TRBV29-1 to TRBJ2-5; D tentatively fits TRBD1 or TRBD2 (6 bases each). V was trimmed by 3 bases and J by 4 bases, leaving 9 bases between them. The CDR3 has 12 amino acids. Germline loops: CDR1 SQVTM, CDR2 ANQGSEA.

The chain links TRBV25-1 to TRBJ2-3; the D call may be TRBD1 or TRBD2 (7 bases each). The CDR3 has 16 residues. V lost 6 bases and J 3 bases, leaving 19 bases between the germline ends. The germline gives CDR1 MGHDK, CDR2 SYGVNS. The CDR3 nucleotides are TGTGCCAGCAGCCCGGGGGGCAGGGGGGTAACAGATACGCAGTATTTT. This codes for CASSPGGRGVTDTQYF.

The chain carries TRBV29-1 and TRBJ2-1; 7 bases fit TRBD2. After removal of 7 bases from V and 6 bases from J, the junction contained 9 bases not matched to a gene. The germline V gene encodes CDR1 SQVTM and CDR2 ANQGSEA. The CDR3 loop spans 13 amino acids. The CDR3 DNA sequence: TGCAGCGCAAACGGGGGAGGGATCAATGAGCAGTTCTTC. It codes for CSANGGGINEQFF.

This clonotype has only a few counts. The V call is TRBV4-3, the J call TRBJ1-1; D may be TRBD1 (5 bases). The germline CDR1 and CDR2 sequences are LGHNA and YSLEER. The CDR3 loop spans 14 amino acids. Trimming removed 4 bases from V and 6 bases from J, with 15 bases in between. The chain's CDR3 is CASSRGDWGAEAFF. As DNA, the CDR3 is TGCGCCAGCAGCCGGGGGGATTGGGGAGCTGAAGCTTTCTTT.

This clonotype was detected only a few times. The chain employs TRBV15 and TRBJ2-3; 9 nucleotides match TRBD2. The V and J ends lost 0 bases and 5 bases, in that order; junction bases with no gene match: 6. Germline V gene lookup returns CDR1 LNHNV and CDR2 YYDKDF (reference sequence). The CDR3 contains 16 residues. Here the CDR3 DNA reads TGTGCCACCAGCAGAGATCCAGCGGGAGGTGGAGATACGCAGTATTTT. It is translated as CATSRDPAGGGDTQYF.

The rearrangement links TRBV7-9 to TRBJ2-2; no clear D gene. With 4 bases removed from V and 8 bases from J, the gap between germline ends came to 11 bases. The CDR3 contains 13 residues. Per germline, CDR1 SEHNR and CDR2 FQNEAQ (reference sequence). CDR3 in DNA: TGTGCCAGCAGCTCCCGGACGTGGGGGGAGCTGTTTTTT. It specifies CASSSRTWGELFF.

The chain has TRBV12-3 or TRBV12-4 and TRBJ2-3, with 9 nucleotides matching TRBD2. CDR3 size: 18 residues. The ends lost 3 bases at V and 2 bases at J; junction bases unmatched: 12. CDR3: CASSFLVGLAGDTDTQYF. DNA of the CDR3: TGTGCCAGCAGTTTCTTAGTAGGGTTAGCGGGAGACACAGATACGCAGTATTTT.

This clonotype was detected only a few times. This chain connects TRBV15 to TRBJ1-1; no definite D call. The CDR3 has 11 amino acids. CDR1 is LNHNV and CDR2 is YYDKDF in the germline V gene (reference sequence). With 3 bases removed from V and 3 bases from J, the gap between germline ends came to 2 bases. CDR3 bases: TGTGCCACCAGCAGGGACACTGAAGCTTTCTTT. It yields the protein CATSRDTEAFF.

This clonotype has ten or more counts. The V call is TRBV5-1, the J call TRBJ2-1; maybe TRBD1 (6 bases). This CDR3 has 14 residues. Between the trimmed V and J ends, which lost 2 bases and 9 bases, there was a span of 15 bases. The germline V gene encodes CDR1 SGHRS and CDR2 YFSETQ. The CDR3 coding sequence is TGCGCCAGCAGCTTACGGTGGGACACTAGTGAGCAGTTCTTC. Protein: CASSLRWDTSEQFF.